This T cell receptor (beta chain) was observed in a study of shared clonotypes between healthy human individuals. In the study overall: The plates for each donor numbered three CD4 naive, three CD4 memory, two CD8 naive and one CD8 memory. Whole-study findings and limits: The rarefaction results pointed to incomplete sorted-subset sequencing despite large depth.

CDR1 and CDR2 from the germline V gene are MNHNY and SVGAGI (reference sequence). Trimming removed 4 bases from V and 5 bases from J, with 5 bases in between. The CDR3 consists of 12 residues. Points on this clone: What it binds is not known.

Profiling relied on immunoSEQ multiplex PCR, and the TCRdb table lists in-frame clones only, not all of them. The sample consists of about 2,500,000 clones, over 85% of them appearing once. The rearrangement joins TRBV6-6 to TRBJ2-2; D is unclear. The sequenced sample consisted of naive CD4+ T cells sorted from blood. Subset meaning: CD45RA+ positively selected. The source of this sequence is a man aged 18 to 29 in good health. CDR3 amino acids: CASSLGTGELFF. Here the CDR3 DNA reads TGTGCCAGCAGTTTGGGTACCGGGGAGCTGTTTTTT.